The clone carrying this TCR beta chain appeared once. The target antigen is unknown. Clones were sequenced by immunoSEQ multiplex PCR, and TCRdb holds only the in-frame ones, with some missing. The table records more than 95,000 clones, about 90% of them present only once. The entry originates in a study of T cell responses to AZD1222 COVID-19 vaccine. Whole-study results and caveats: Donors in the cohort were predominantly white British and more often female, and clonal diversity was possibly underestimated.

V lost 0 bases to trimming and J lost 3 bases, with 9 bases between them. Looked up from germline, CDR1 is SGHRS and CDR2 is YFSETQ. This CDR3 spans 14 amino acids. The J gene is TRBJ2-5, the V gene TRBV5-1; D is undetermined. The sequences come from peripheral blood, collected on day 0 of AZD1222 vaccination. The clonotype was recovered from an adult in good health. In DNA, the CDR3 is TGCGCCAGCAGCTTGGGGACCCACGAAGAGACCCAGTACTTC. Protein product: CASSLGTHEETQYF.